One sample yielded the 18 T cell receptor beta chains listed below, sequenced in a study of T cells in Graves' hyperthyroidism and ophthalmopathy. The CDR3 regions of TCR beta were amplified from RNA transcripts. First-round RT-PCR of the TCR CDR3 relied on the HTBI primer set. TCRdb re-analysed the multiplex PCR reads in MiXCR, keeping a single row per CDR3 protein. The sample carries around 660,000 distinct CDR3 sequences, over 40% recorded once. Sequencing was carried out using peripheral blood or thyroid tissue (not recorded which). These receptors were collected from an adult man with Graves' disease, either hyperthyroidism or ophthalmopathy (not recorded which).

This clonotype was seen ten or more times. The chain uses TRBV2 and TRBJ1-5; perhaps TRBD1 as D (6 bases). In germline, CDR1 is SNHLY, CDR2 FYNNEI. The CDR3 totals 14 residues. The V end was cut by 3 bases, the J end by 1 base, with 7 bases between. The DNA of the CDR3 is TGTGCCAGCAGTGACGGACAGAGCAATCAGCCCCAGCATTTT. Translation gives CASSDGQSNQPQHF.

The V call is TRBV6-2 or TRBV6-3, the J call TRBJ1-6; 10 nucleotides line up with TRBD1. Germline V gene lookup returns CDR1 MNHEY and CDR2 SVGEGT. CDR3 size: 16 residues. With V trimmed by 4 bases and J by 8 bases, 8 bases remained unmatched. CDR3 DNA sequence: TGTGCCAGCAGTTCCCTCAGACAGGGGGCTGATTCACCCCTCCACTTT. Amino acids: CASSSLRQGADSPLHF.

This clonotype was seen repeatedly, ten times or more. The chain joins TRBV29-1 to TRBJ1-2; a possible D gene is TRBD1 (5 bases). Germline lookup yields CDR1 SQVTM and CDR2 ANQGSEA. V shed 3 bases and J shed 10 bases, with 12 bases lying between them. This CDR3 is 11 amino acids long. The CDR3 region has the DNA TGCAGCGTTGAGGTACTGGGGACCTACACCTTC. Translation gives CSVEVLGTYTF. Drawing the rest from reference TRBV29-1 and TRBJ1-2, the complete variable domain is SAVISQKPSRDICQRGTSLTIQCQVDSQVTMMFWYRQQPGQSLTLIATANQGSEATYESGFVIDKFPISRPNLTFSTLTVSNMSPEDSSIYLCSVEVLGTYTFGSGTRLTVV.

As to this clonotype: Just one base apart from a much larger clone, this may be a read error. This chain joins TRBV2 and TRBJ1-1, with no clear D. CDR1 SNHLY and CDR2 FYNNEI come from the germline V gene. The CDR3 runs to 10 residues. CDR3 sequence (DNA): TGTACCAGCGTCAACACTGAAGCTTTCTTT. This translates into CTSVNTEAFF.

This clonotype was found many times. The J gene is TRBJ1-1, the V gene TRBV5-1; D uncertain. Trimming stripped 1 base from V and 4 bases from J, with 8 bases between. The CDR3 has 13 residues. Germline V gene lookup returns CDR1 SGHRS and CDR2 YFSETQ. The CDR3 DNA is TGCGCCAGCAGCTTGCAGGTCGGCACTGAAGCTTTCTTT. Translated: CASSLQVGTEAFF. Full variable domain (outside the CDR3, taken from reference TRBV5-1 and TRBJ1-1): KAGVTQTPRYLIKTRGQQVTLSCSPISGHRSVSWYQQTPGQGLQFLFEYFSETQRNKGNFPGRFSGRQFSNSRSEMNVSTLELGDSALYLCASSLQVGTEAFFGQGTRLTVV.

On this clonotype: This may arise from a read error, as a much more abundant clone is one base away. This sequence joins TRBV10-3 and TRBJ1-2; 7 positions agree with TRBD1. Looked up from germline, CDR1 is ENHRY and CDR2 is SYGVKD. V lost 11 bases, J lost 4 bases, and 10 bases stayed unmatched. This CDR3 contains 13 residues. The chain's CDR3 is CAGSDRESYGYTF. The CDR3 DNA is TGTGCCGGCAGTGACAGGGAGTCCTATGGCTACACCTTC.

This clonotype was observed a few times. The CDR3 coding sequence is TGTGCCAGCAGCCATCGACAGGGGTCTGGAAACACCATATATTTT. It codes for CASSHRQGSGNTIYF. The J gene is TRBJ1-3, the V gene TRBV7-9; 8 nucleotides line up with TRBD1. CDR3 length: 15 residues. Germline CDR1 and CDR2: SEHNR and FQNEAQ (reference sequence). Trimming at V came to 5 bases and at J to 1 base, leaving 4 bases not matched to a gene.

Notes on this clonotype: One junction end disagrees with the germline gene, perhaps due to a read error. The genes are TRBV7-9 and TRBJ2-7; D is ambiguous. This CDR3 is 14 amino acids long. Per the germline V gene, CDR1 is SEHNR and CDR2 is FQNEAQ (reference sequence). The chain's CDR3 is CASSEDLGTYEQHF. In DNA, the CDR3 is TGTGCCAGCAGTGAAGATTTGGGAACCTACGAGCAGCACTTC.

The gene calls are TRBV29-1 and TRBJ1-2; D not resolved. Germline loops: CDR1 SQVTM, CDR2 ANQGSEA. V was clipped by 0 bases and J by 6 bases, with 8 bases between them. This CDR3 contains 12 residues. The CDR3 DNA reads as TGCAGCGTTGAAGAGATAGCAGATGGCTACACCTTC. This codes for CSVEEIADGYTF.

This clonotype was counted at least ten times. This chain links TRBV7-2 with TRBJ1-6; the D gene is possibly TRBD1 (6 bases). V was cut by 1 base and J by 9 bases, with 13 bases left in between. CDR3 length equals 15 residues. CDR1 and CDR2 (germline): SGHTA, FQGNSA. The CDR3 is CASSLDMAGVSPLHF. The CDR3 region has the DNA TGTGCCAGCAGCTTAGATATGGCAGGGGTTTCACCCCTCCACTTT.

The chain combines TRBV25-1 with TRBJ1-1, with 7 bases that match TRBD1. The CDR3 has 16 residues. The junction had 8 bases not matched to a gene; V was cut back by 3 bases and J by 1 base. Germline-derived CDR1 and CDR2 are MGHDK and SYGVNS. CDR3 DNA: TGTGCCAGCAGTGATCAAGTACAGGGGAGGAACACTGAAGCTTTCTTT. It encodes CASSDQVQGRNTEAFF.

This clonotype was counted a few times. The genes are TRBV6-6 and TRBJ1-5; D call uncertain. Deletions cut 7 bases from V and 2 bases from J, with 9 bases between. The germline gives CDR1 MNHNY, CDR2 SVGAGI (reference sequence). The CDR3 spans 13 residues. This CDR3 is CASKSLGNQPQHF. In nucleotides, the CDR3 is TGTGCCAGCAAGTCGCTGGGCAATCAGCCCCAGCATTTT.

This clonotype has a count of ten or more. The rearrangement links TRBV24-1 to TRBJ2-5; D unresolved. The CDR3 length is 13 residues. Germline V gene data show CDR1 as KGHDR and CDR2 as SFDVKD. Trimming shortened V by 3 bases and J by 2 bases, and 6 bases separated the two germline ends. CDR3 region: CATSDVSQETQYF. In DNA form, the CDR3 reads TGTGCCACCAGTGATGTGTCGCAAGAGACCCAGTACTTC.

This clonotype was counted at least ten times. The rearrangement joins TRBV10-3 to TRBJ1-5; no clear D. Germline CDR1 ENHRY, CDR2 SYGVKD. V was cut by 0 bases and J by 1 base, with 13 bases left in between. The CDR3 covers 17 residues. CDR3: CAISESHRQTSNQPQHF. CDR3 coding DNA: TGTGCCATCAGTGAGTCCCACCGGCAGACGAGCAATCAGCCCCAGCATTTT.

This clonotype was observed at least ten times. The rearrangement links TRBV7-2 to TRBJ2-7; 7 nucleotides match TRBD2. The CDR3 is 13 residues long. Per germline, CDR1 SGHTA and CDR2 FQGNSA. The J segment lost 10 bases and the V segment lost 6 bases, leaving 12 bases of the junction unmatched. The CDR3 region is CASRPSAGVEQYF. For the CDR3, the DNA is TGTGCCAGCAGACCCTCGGCGGGAGTTGAACAGTACTTC.

This chain connects TRBV7-2 to TRBJ1-5; D is perhaps TRBD1 (5 bases). The CDR3 totals 15 residues. Trimming left V 1 base short and J 6 bases short, with 13 bases between. From germline, CDR1 is SGHTA and CDR2 FQGNSA. CDR3 nucleotide sequence: TGTGCCAGCAGCTTAGATCAGCCGGGGGTTCAGCCCCAGCATTTT. It specifies CASSLDQPGVQPQHF. Full variable domain (rest looked up from reference TRBV7-2 and TRBJ1-5): GAGVSQSPSNKVTEKGKDVELRCDPISGHTALYWYRQSLGQGLEFLIYFQGNSAPDKSGLPSDRFSAERTGGSVSTLTIQRTQQEDSAVYLCASSLDQPGVQPQHFGDGTRLSIL.

This rearrangement joins TRBV25-1 to TRBJ1-2, with D perhaps TRBD1 (6 bases). From germline, CDR1 is MGHDK and CDR2 SYGVNS. The length of the CDR3 is 14 residues. V lost 8 bases, J lost 3 bases, and 16 bases lay in between. As DNA, the CDR3 is TGTGCCAGCTCTTCCATACAGGGCTACTATGGCTACACCTTC. Its protein product is CASSSIQGYYGYTF.

This clonotype has a count of ten or more. V is TRBV9 and J is TRBJ1-1, with D uncertain. V lost 2 bases to trimming and J lost 4 bases, with 12 bases between them. The V gene's germline CDR1 is SGDLS and CDR2 YYNGEE. This CDR3 is built from 14 residues. The CDR3: CASSVSAETTEAFF. The CDR3, as DNA: TGTGCCAGCAGCGTGTCGGCAGAGACCACTGAAGCTTTCTTT. The entire variable domain, with the rest obtained from reference TRBV9 and TRBJ1-1, is as follows: DSGVTQTPKHLITATGQRVTLRCSPRSGDLSVYWYQQSLDQGLQFLIQYYNGEERAKGNILERFSAQQFPDLHSELNLSSLELGDSALYFCASSVSAETTEAFFGQGTRLTVV.